The rows below give T cell receptor beta chains drawn from one sample of a study of cytomegalovirus exposure and HLA in healthy donors. The repertoire was sequenced with immunoSEQ multiplex PCR; TCRdb's copy has only in-frame clones and lacks some. The sample holds 210,000 or so clones, approximately 81% seen once. Sequencing input: PBMCs. These receptor sequences come from a girl aged 2 to 9 in good health and CMV-seronegative. Each CDR3 is given with its conserved first and last residue. A D gene is named only where the DNA matches it firmly.

j_call d_call v_call cdr3_nt cdr3_aa
TRBJ2-7 - TRBV18 TGTGCCAGCTCCCGATACGGGACACCCGAGCAGTACTTC CASSRYGTPEQYF
TRBJ1-1 - TRBV7-9 TGTTCCAGCAGCTTTGCGGAGGGCACTGAAGCTTTCTTT CSSSFAEGTEAFF
TRBJ2-5 - TRBV29-1 TGCAGCGTTGGAAGGCAATCAGGGGAGACCCAGTACTTC CSVGRQSGETQYF
TRBJ2-1 - TRBV7-2 TGTGCCAGCAGCGTAGGGTCAGGTCAACGAGGGAGTGAGCAGTTCTTC CASSVGSGQRGSEQFF
TRBJ2-7 TRBD1 TRBV7-2 TGTGCCAGCAGCGCACCGGGACAGGGTTCCTACGAGCAGTACTTC CASSAPGQGSYEQYF
TRBJ1-3 - TRBV18 TGTGCCAGCTCACAGGCAGGTACCGCTGGAAACACCATATATTTT CASSQAGTAGNTIYF
TRBJ2-1 - TRBV5-1 TGCGCCAGCAGCTTGGGGGCGACTACTAACAATGAGCAGTTCTTC CASSLGATTNNEQFF
TRBJ1-3 TRBD1 TRBV2 TGTGCCAGCAGCCGACAGGGGGCAAGGCAGTTGTCTGGAAACACCATATATTTT CASSRQGARQLSGNTIYF
TRBJ2-5 - TRBV10-2 TGCGCCAGCAGCGCAAACAATCTGGACTTTAGAGAGACCCAGTACTTC CASSANNLDFRETQYF
TRBJ2-7 TRBD1 TRBV27 TGTGCCATCAAACAGGGGGCTGACGAGCAGTACTTC CAIKQGADEQYF
TRBJ2-1 - TRBV6-5 TGTGCCAGCAGTTACGGGCAGGGAGGTAATGAGCAGTTCTTC CASSYGQGGNEQFF
TRBJ2-4 TRBD1 TRBV4-1 TGCGCCAGCAGCCAAGATAGGGCTGACAGGGATGAGTACTTC CASSQDRADRDEYF
TRBJ2-5 - TRBV10-2 TGCGCCAGCAGGATGGGCGGGCAAGAGACCCAGTACTTC CASRMGGQETQYF
TRBJ2-4 - TRBV23-1 TGCGCCAGCACTCGACCAGGGGGACTCTGGGGAAACATTCAGTACTTC CASTRPGGLWGNIQYF
TRBJ1-5 - TRBV6-1 TGTGCCAGCAGTGAACCAGGGTTAGGCAATCAGCCCCAGCATTTT CASSEPGLGNQPQHF
TRBJ1-2 TRBD1 TRBV2 TGTGCCAGCAGTTGGGACAGGGCGGGCTCCTATGGCTACACCTTC CASSWDRAGSYGYTF